The 4 T cell receptor beta chains presented below share a single source sample, sequenced in a study of PD-1 blockade in classical Hodgkin lymphoma (dated by TCRdb to between 2020 and 2021). The library was prepared using the immunoSEQ multiplex PCR assay. Drawn from immuneACCESS, this table holds only the in-frame rearrangements with V and J called that TCRdb kept. Clones are partly lost; checked studies trace under half to an unresolved V gene and leave the rest unexplained. Here the sample has about 24,000 clones; around 80% occur a single time. 6.7% of the sample comes from the top ten. This sample's time point label indicates: cycle 1 day 1 (C1D1), immediately before nivolumab initiation. Every trial patient had relapsed following autologous stem cell transplantation, and prior brentuximab vedotin exposure was what differed among cohorts A, B and C. The specimen was peripheral blood mononuclear cells (PBMCs), collected at baseline. These receptors all come from a human donor with classical Hodgkin lymphoma.

V and J are TRBV18 and TRBJ1-5; D remains unclear. The length of the CDR3 is 13 residues. Germline CDR1 KGHSH, CDR2 LQKENI. V gave up 3 bases and J gave up 4 bases, with 7 bases separating them. CDR3: CASSPQVNQPQHF. In DNA, the CDR3 is TGTGCCAGCTCACCGCAAGTAAATCAGCCCCAGCATTTT.

The chain employs TRBV5-4 and TRBJ1-2; no definite D call. CDR1 is SGHNT, CDR2 YYREEE, per germline (reference sequence). V was cut by 1 base and J by 4 bases, with 8 bases left in between. There are 13 residues in the CDR3. The CDR3 DNA reads as TGTGCCAGCAGCTTGAGGCAGAGCTATGGCTACACCTTC. Translation: CASSLRQSYGYTF. Full variable domain (outside the CDR3, taken from reference TRBV5-4 and TRBJ1-2): ETGVTQSPTHLIKTRGQQVTLRCSSQSGHNTVSWYQQALGQGPQFIFQYYREEENGRGNFPPRFSGLQFPNYSSELNVNALELDDSALYLCASSLRQSYGYTFGSGTRLTVV.

The rearrangement joins TRBV14 to TRBJ1-1; 8 positions agree with TRBD1. Germline V gene data show CDR1 as SGHDN and CDR2 as FVKESK. The CDR3 contains 13 residues. With V trimmed by 4 bases and J by 6 bases, 4 bases remained unmatched. The CDR3 spells CASSRTGSAEAFF. DNA for the CDR3: TGTGCCAGCAGCCGGACAGGGAGCGCTGAAGCTTTCTTT.

The CDR3 nucleotides read TGTGCCTCCAGGGGCCGCACCGGGGAGCTGTTTTTT. Encoded protein: CASRGRTGELFF. The V gene is TRBV10-3, the J gene TRBJ2-2; possible D gene TRBD1, 6 bases. The CDR3 runs to 12 residues. Germline V gives CDR1 ENHRY, CDR2 SYGVKD. Trimming shortened V by 11 bases and J by 4 bases, and 11 bases separated the two germline ends.